This T cell receptor (beta chain) derives from a study of monozygotic twins with inflammatory bowel disease. Findings of the study overall: Repertoire similarity did not differ between concordant and discordant twins, perhaps due to limited power.

On this clonotype itself: Its antigen is still unknown.

The CDR3 extends over 16 amino acids. Germline CDR1 reads SGHDN; CDR2 reads FVKESK. In eight separate reactions per sample, cDNA was generated. cDNA for TCRalpha and TCRbeta was amplified by nested PCRs of about 17 then 9 cycles. TCRdb processed the 5' RACE reads again and assigns one entry to each CDR3 protein, with no DNA. Its clone listing holds about 420,000 distinct CDR3 sequences. The draw for each donor consisted of a single 2.5 ml blood sample. The clonotype comes from a human donor with ulcerative colitis or Crohn's disease, or a healthy co-twin of an affected twin (not recorded which). Specimen: blood. This chain connects TRBV14 to TRBJ2-1; TCRdb names TRBD1, which stays unverified in the absence of DNA. This CDR3 reads CASSSRGRTSYNEQFF.